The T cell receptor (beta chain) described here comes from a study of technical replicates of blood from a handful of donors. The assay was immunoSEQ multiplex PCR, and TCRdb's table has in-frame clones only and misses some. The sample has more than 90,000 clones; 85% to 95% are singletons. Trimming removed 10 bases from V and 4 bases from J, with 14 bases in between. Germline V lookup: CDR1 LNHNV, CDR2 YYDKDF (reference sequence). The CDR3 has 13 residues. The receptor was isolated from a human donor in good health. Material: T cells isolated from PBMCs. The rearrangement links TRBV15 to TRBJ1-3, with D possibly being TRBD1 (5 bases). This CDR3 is CAIAQGRGNTIYF. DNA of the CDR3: TGTGCCATCGCCCAGGGTAGGGGAAACACCATATATTTT.